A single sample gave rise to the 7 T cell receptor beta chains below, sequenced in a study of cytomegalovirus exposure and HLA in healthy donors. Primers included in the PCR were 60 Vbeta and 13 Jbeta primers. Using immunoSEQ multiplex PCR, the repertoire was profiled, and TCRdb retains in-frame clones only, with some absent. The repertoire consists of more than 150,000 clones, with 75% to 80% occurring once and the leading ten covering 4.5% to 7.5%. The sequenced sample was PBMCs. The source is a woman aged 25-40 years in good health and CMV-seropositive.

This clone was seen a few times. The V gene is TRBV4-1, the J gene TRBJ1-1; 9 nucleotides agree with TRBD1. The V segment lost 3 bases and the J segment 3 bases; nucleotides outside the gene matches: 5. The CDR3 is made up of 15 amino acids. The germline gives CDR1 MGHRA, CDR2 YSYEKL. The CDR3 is CASSQTTGGDTEAFF. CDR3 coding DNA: TGCGCCAGCAGCCAGACGACAGGGGGGGACACTGAAGCTTTCTTT.

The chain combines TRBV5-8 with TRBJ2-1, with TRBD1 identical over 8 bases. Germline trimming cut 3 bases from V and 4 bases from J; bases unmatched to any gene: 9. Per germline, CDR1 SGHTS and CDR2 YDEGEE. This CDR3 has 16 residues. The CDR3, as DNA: TGTGCCAGCAGCTCCCTACAGGGGGGAGTATACAATGAGCAGTTCTTC. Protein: CASSSLQGGVYNEQFF.

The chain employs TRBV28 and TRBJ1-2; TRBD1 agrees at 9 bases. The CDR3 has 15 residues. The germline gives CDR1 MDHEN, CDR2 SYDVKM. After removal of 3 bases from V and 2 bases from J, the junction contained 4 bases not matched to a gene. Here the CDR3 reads CASSFVGQGNYGYTF. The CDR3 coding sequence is TGTGCCAGCAGTTTTGTGGGACAGGGCAACTATGGCTACACCTTC.

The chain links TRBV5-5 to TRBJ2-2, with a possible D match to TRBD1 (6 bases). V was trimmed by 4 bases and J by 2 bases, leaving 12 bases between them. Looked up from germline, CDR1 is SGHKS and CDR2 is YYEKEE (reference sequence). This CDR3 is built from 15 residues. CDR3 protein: CASSGDIRNTGELFF. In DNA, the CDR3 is TGTGCCAGCAGCGGGGACATACGCAACACCGGGGAGCTGTTTTTT.

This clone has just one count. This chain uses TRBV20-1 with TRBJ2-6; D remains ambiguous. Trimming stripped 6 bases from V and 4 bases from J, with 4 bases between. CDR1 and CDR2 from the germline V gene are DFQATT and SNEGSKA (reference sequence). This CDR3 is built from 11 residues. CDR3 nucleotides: TGCAGTGCCCGGGGGGCCAACGTCCTGACTTTC. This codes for CSARGANVLTF.

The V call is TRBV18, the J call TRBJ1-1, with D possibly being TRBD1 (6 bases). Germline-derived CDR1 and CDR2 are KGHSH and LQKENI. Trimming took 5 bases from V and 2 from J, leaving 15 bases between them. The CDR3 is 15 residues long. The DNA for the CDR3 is TGTGCCAGCTCAAGGAGGACAGAACTAAACACTGAAGCTTTCTTT. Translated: CASSRRTELNTEAFF. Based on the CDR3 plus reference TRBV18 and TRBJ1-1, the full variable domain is NAGVMQNPRHLVRRRGQEARLRCSPMKGHSHVYWYRQLPEEGLKFMVYLQKENIIDESGMPKERFSAEFPKEGPSILRIQQVVRGDSAAYFCASSRRTELNTEAFFGQGTRLTVV.

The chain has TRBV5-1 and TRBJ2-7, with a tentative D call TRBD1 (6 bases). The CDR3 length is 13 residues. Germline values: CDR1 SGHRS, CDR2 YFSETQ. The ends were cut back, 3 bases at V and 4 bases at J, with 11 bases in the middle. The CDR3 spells CASSSDRQYEQYF. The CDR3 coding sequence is TGCGCCAGCAGCTCGGACAGACAATACGAGCAGTACTTC.